The clone carrying this T cell receptor (beta chain) was seen a few times. Antigen unknown. This record comes from a study of Graves' ophthalmopathy and Graves' hyperthyroidism. Overall study findings and caveats: Classification of ophthalmopathy versus stable hyperthyroidism by a 13-signature model yielded about 88% sensitivity and roughly 81% specificity. Blood also held most thyroid clonotypes expanded above 0.001 frequency.

The CDR3 runs to 10 residues. Germline V gene sequence: CDR1 DFQATT, CDR2 SNEGSKA (reference sequence). Hyperthyroidism patients, all newly diagnosed, had under 2 months' duration and ages of 18 to 65. Lactation, pregnancy, uncontrolled infections and other autoimmune diseases were all grounds for excluding patients. The authors amplified TCR beta CDR3 regions from RNA transcripts. Second-round multiplex PCR came after a first-round RT-PCR that employed HTBI primers. TCRdb processed the multiplex PCR reads anew with MiXCR; each CDR3 protein has one entry. The repertoire includes over a million distinct CDR3 sequences, about 36% of them detected once, and around 10% sits in the top ten.

This clonotype was sampled from an adult man with Graves' hyperthyroidism. The sequenced sample was peripheral blood or thyroid tissue (not recorded which). V gene TRBV20-1 combines with J gene TRBJ1-1, with D unclear. The CDR3 reads CSPRGGDAFF. The CDR3 coding sequence is TGCAGCCCTCGAGGAGGAGACGCTTTCTTT.